The clone carrying this T cell receptor beta chain has a count of ten or more. What it binds is unknown. J lost 4 bases, V lost 3 bases, and 7 bases had no gene match. The CDR3 has 15 residues. In germline, CDR1 is LNHDA, CDR2 SQIVND (reference sequence). The data were obtained in a study of neurological immune-mediated disorders. Study results and limitations: Across subjects, no CDR3 amino acid sequence appeared in expanded clones of more than one subject, a finding that suggested private repertoires in all groups.

Over 170 million TCR-beta sequences from 15-18 subjects were obtained in each sequencing run. From the 5' RACE reads, TCRdb called clonotypes with MiXCR, one entry per CDR3 protein. The sample has about 39,000 distinct CDR3 sequences, approximately 7% seen once. The study used blood bank volunteers in Maryland, USA, as healthy controls. There were about a million CD4+ or CD8+ T cells used in the sorted libraries. This sequence was found in a man between 50 and 59 years old in good health. Sequenced input: CD4+ T cells from blood. This chain links TRBV19 with TRBJ2-7; 9 positions match TRBD1. CDR3 loop: CASSIAGTGLYEQYF. Here the CDR3 DNA reads TGTGCCAGTAGTATCGCCGGGACAGGGCTGTACGAGCAGTACTTC.